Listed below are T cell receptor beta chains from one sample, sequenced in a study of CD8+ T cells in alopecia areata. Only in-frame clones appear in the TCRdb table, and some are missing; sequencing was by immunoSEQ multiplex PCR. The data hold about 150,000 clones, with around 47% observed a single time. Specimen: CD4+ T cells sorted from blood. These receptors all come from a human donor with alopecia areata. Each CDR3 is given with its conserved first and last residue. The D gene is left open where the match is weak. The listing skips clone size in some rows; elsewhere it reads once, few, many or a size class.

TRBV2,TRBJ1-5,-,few,CASLPRVNQPQHF,TGTGCCAGCCTTCCCAGGGTCAATCAGCCCCAGCATTTT
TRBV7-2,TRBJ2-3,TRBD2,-,CASSGPGTSGILPSDTQYF,TGTGCCAGCAGCGGGCCCGGGACTAGCGGGATATTACCCTCAGATACGCAGTATTTT
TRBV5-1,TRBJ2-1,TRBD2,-,CASSLNSGGRALGEQFF,TGCGCCAGCAGCTTGAATTCTGGCGGGAGGGCCTTGGGTGAGCAGTTCTTC
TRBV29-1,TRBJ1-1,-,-,CSVTRGKEAFF,TGCAGCGTGACAAGGGGGAAGGAAGCTTTCTTT
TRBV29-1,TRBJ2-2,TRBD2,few,CSVKGPGEGTGELFF,TGCAGCGTCAAAGGACCTGGGGAGGGCACCGGGGAGCTGTTTTTT
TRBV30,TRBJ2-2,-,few,CAWSPGSGELFF,TGTGCCTGGAGTCCAGGGTCCGGGGAGCTGTTTTTT
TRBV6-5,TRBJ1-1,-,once,CASSHSGGNTEAFF,TGTGCCAGCAGTCACTCCGGGGGGAACACTGAAGCTTTCTTT
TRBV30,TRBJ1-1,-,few,CAWSLPTFGTEAFF,TGTGCCTGGAGTCTACCCACTTTCGGCACTGAAGCTTTCTTT
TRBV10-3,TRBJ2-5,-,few,CASKRALVEETQYF,TGTGCCTCCAAGAGGGCACTCGTGGAGGAGACCCAGTACTTC
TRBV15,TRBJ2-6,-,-,CATSRDVWAGANVLTF,TGTGCCACCAGCAGAGATGTGTGGGCCGGGGCCAACGTCCTGACTTTC
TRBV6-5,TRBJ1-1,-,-,CASSPHRFTEAFF,TGTGCCAGCAGTCCGCACAGGTTCACTGAAGCTTTCTTT
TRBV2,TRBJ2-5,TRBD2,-,CASSAGLAGWTQYF,TGTGCCAGCAGTGCGGGACTAGCGGGATGGACCCAGTACTTC
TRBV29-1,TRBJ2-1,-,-,CSLIAVSSYNEQFF,TGCAGCTTGATAGCTGTGAGCTCCTACAATGAGCAGTTCTTC
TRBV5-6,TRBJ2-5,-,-,CASSWIPAGETQYF,TGTGCCAGCAGCTGGATCCCGGCCGGCGAGACCCAGTACTTC
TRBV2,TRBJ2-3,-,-,CASRLTDTQYF,TGTGCCAGCAGGCTAACAGATACGCAGTATTTT
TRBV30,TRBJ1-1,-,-,CAWSAGKDEAFF,TGTGCCTGGAGCGCAGGGAAAGATGAAGCTTTCTTT
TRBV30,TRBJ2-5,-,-,CAWRNQGQETQYF,TGTGCCTGGAGGAATCAGGGCCAAGAGACCCAGTACTTC
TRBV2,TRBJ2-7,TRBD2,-,CASTPGLAWYEQYF,TGTGCCAGCACCCCGGGACTAGCCTGGTACGAGCAGTACTTC
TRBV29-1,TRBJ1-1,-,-,CSVARKISYTEAFF,TGCAGCGTAGCCCGGAAGATCTCGTACACTGAAGCTTTCTTT
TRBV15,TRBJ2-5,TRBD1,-,CATSRGSGGRETQYF,TGTGCCACCAGCAGAGGTTCAGGGGGCAGAGAGACCCAGTACTTC
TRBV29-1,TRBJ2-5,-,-,CSVTGPQLIQETQYF,TGCAGCGTTACGGGGCCCCAACTGATCCAAGAGACCCAGTACTTC
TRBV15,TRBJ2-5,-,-,CATSRDVQETQYF,TGTGCCACCAGCAGAGATGTACAAGAGACCCAGTACTTC
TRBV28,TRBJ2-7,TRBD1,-,CASSSGQGWSYEQYF,TGTGCCAGCAGTTCGGGACAGGGATGGTCCTACGAGCAGTACTTC
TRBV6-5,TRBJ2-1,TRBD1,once,CASGYRGSDNEQFF,TGTGCCAGCGGATACAGGGGAAGTGACAATGAGCAGTTCTTC
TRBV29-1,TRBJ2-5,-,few,CSVGTSVETQYF,TGCAGCGTTGGGACATCGGTAGAGACCCAGTACTTC
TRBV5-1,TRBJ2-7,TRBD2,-,CASSPGGLALFRQYF,TGCGCCAGCAGCCCCGGGGGACTAGCGTTATTCCGGCAGTACTTC
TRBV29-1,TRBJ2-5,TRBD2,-,CSVEVGGSISETQYF,TGCAGCGTTGAAGTCGGCGGGAGCATTTCGGAGACCCAGTACTTC
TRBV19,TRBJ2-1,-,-,CASSIGRDHIGEQFF,TGTGCCAGTAGTATTGGGCGGGACCACATAGGTGAGCAGTTCTTC
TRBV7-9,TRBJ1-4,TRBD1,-,CASSWQGELFF,TGTGCCAGCAGCTGGCAGGGGGAACTGTTTTTT
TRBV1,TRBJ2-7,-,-,CTSSQGGLATYEQYF,TGCACCAGCAGCCAAGGGGGACTAGCGACGTACGAGCAGTACTTC
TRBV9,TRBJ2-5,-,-,CASSPDSTKTQYF,TGTGCCAGCAGCCCGGACTCGACGAAGACCCAGTACTTC
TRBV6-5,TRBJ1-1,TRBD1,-,CASSYLGGWNTEAFF,TGTGCCAGCAGCTACTTAGGGGGCTGGAACACTGAAGCTTTCTTT
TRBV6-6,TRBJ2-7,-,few,CATSGMYEQYF,TGTGCCACCAGCGGTATGTACGAGCAGTACTTC
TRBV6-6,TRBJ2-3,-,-,CASSPPRTDTQYF,TGTGCCAGCAGTCCCCCCCGCACAGATACGCAGTATTTT
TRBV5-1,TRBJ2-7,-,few,CASSQALLSRDTYEQYF,TGCGCCAGCAGCCAAGCCTTATTGAGTCGGGACACCTACGAGCAGTACTTC
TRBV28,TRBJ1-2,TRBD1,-,CASSPGQEDGYTF,TGTGCCAGCAGCCCCGGACAGGAGGATGGCTACACCTTC
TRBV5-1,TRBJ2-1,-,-,CASSLWQGTYNEQFF,TGCGCCAGCAGCTTGTGGCAGGGAACCTACAATGAGCAGTTCTTC
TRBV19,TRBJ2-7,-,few,CASSPGSAYEQYF,TGTGCCAGTAGTCCCGGCAGTGCCTACGAGCAGTACTTC
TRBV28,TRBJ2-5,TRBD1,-,CASSTDRGMGTQYF,TGTGCCAGCAGTACCGACAGGGGGATGGGGACCCAGTACTTC
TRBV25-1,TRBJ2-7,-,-,CASSEYGVEQYF,TGTGCCAGCAGTGAATATGGAGTCGAGCAGTACTTC
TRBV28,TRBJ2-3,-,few,CASSRPDTQYF,TGTGCCAGCAGTCGCCCAGATACGCAGTATTTT
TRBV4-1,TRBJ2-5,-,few,CASSPSNYQETQYF,TGCGCCAGCAGCCCCTCGAATTACCAAGAGACCCAGTACTTC
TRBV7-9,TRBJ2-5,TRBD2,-,CASSPRGEKETQYF,TGTGCCAGCAGCCCGCGGGGGGAAAAAGAGACCCAGTACTTC
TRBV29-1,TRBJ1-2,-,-,CSVEVDPSYTF,TGCAGCGTTGAAGTGGACCCGAGCTACACCTTC
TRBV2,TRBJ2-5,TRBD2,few,CASRGLAETQYF,TGTGCCAGCAGGGGACTAGCAGAGACCCAGTACTTC
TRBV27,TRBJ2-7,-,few,CATASMIQGSSYEQYF,TGTGCCACCGCCAGCATGATACAGGGTAGCTCCTACGAGCAGTACTTC
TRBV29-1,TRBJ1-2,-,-,CSALVADYTF,TGCAGCGCCCTCGTGGCAGACTACACCTTC
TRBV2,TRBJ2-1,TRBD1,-,CASSFDRGHDEQFF,TGTGCCAGCAGTTTCGACAGGGGGCATGATGAGCAGTTCTTC
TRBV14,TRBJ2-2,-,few,CASSEVRGGELFF,TGTGCCAGCAGCGAAGTCAGGGGCGGGGAGCTGTTTTTT
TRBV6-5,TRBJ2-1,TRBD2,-,CASSPNPGGMGEQFF,TGTGCCAGCAGTCCCAACCCGGGAGGGATGGGTGAGCAGTTCTTC
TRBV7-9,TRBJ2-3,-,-,CASSLLAANFPDTQYF,TGTGCCAGCAGCTTGCTAGCTGCCAACTTCCCAGATACGCAGTATTTT
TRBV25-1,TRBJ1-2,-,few,CASSGGSGYGYTF,TGTGCCAGCTCAGGCGGGTCTGGCTATGGCTACACCTTC
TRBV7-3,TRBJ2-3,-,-,CASSLNGAADTQYF,TGTGCCAGCAGCCTTAACGGGGCCGCAGATACGCAGTATTTT